This entry describes one T cell receptor (beta chain). V shed 6 bases, J shed 5 bases, and the junction held 4 bases outside the gene matches. The CDR3 covers 13 residues. The germline gives CDR1 WNHNN, CDR2 SYGVQD (reference sequence). The data originate from a study of blood T cell repertoires in COVID-19. Method: immunoSEQ multiplex PCR; TCRdb's copy keeps in-frame clones and lacks some. Here the sample spans 90,000 to 100,000 clones, 65% to 90% being singletons. The TCR originated in a man older than 75 with acute or convalescent COVID-19. This chain uses TRBV10-1 with TRBJ1-3, with 7 bases fitting TRBD1. Sample: peripheral blood. CDR3 DNA sequence: TGCGCCAGCAGGAGACAGGGACGAAACACCATATATTTT. This gives the protein CASRRQGRNTIYF.